The entry below describes one TCR beta chain. This record belongs to a study of cytomegalovirus exposure and HLA in healthy donors. Germline V gene data show CDR1 as SGHTA and CDR2 as FQGTGA. Trimming took off 4 bases at V and 7 bases at J, with 17 bases between the two ends. The CDR3 is made up of 15 amino acids. In the PCR, 60 Vbeta and 13 Jbeta primers were used. Assay used: immunoSEQ multiplex PCR; TCRdb lists only in-frame clones, some missing. The data show 250,000 to 350,000 clones, with about nine tenths seen just once and around 3.7% held by the top ten. This TCR was recovered from a man between 35 and 55 years old in good health and CMV-seropositive. Sequencing used PBMCs. The gene calls are TRBV7-3 and TRBJ2-1; D not certain. The CDR3 sequence: CASSSTAAPRNEQFF. CDR3 coding DNA: TGTGCCAGCAGCTCCACGGCGGCCCCCCGGAATGAGCAGTTCTTC.